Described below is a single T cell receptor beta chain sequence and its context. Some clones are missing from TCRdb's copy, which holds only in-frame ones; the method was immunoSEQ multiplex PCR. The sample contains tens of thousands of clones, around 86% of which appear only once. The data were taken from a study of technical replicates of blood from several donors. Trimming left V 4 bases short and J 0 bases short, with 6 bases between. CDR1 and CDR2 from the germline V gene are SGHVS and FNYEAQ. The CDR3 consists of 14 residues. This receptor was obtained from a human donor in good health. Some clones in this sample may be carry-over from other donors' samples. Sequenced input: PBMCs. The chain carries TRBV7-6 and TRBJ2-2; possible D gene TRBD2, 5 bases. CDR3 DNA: TGTGCCAGCAGCTCGACTACGAACACCGGGGAGCTGTTTTTT. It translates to CASSSTTNTGELFF.